This TCR beta chain was profiled in a study of T cell responses to AZD1222 COVID-19 vaccine. Study-wide results and limits: Repertoire sampling was restricted to post-peak T cell response timepoints. Among spike-specific TCRs, nearly half reportedly target unmutated variant regions. Spike was spanned by vaccine-associated CD4 TCRs, with dominance at 160-218 and 743-854. Donors, mostly white British, included more females; clonal diversity was possibly underestimated.

About this clone itself: The target antigen is unknown.

TCRdb's table, derived via immunoSEQ multiplex PCR, lists solely in-frame clones and lacks some. The sample carries more than 140,000 clones, around 88% recorded once. Germline CDR1 and CDR2: SGHRS and YFSETQ. The CDR3 is 15 amino acids. Trimming cost V 4 bases and J 2 bases, with 12 bases left between them. The gene calls are TRBV5-1 and TRBJ1-4, with D tentatively TRBD1 (5 bases). This specimen was peripheral blood, taken on day 0 of MenACWY control vaccination. The origin of this receptor is an adult in good health. The CDR3: CASSTGTATNEKLFF. CDR3 nucleotide sequence: TGCGCCAGCAGCACGGGGACGGCGACTAATGAAAAACTGTTTTTT.